The 17 T cell receptor beta chains below come from one sample, sequenced in a study of OX40 agonist ivuxolimab in advanced cancers. Measured with immunoSEQ multiplex PCR; TCRdb has only the in-frame clones, and not every one. The profile shows some 70,000 clones, roughly four fifths of them singletons. Material: CD4+ or CD8+ T cells sorted from blood, obtained in a trial of the OX40 agonist ivuxolimab. Receptor source: an adult with an advanced solid tumor such as melanoma, head and neck, liver or kidney cancer.

The rearrangement joins TRBV11-2 to TRBJ2-2; no clear D gene. The CDR3 consists of 14 residues. Trimming left V 5 bases short and J 0 bases short, with 7 bases between. Germline-derived CDR1 and CDR2 are SGHAT and FQNNGV. In DNA form, the CDR3 reads TGTGCCAGCAGCCCCGCGTCGAACACCGGGGAGCTGTTTTTT. Translated, it gives CASSPASNTGELFF.

A single count supports this clone. V gene TRBV7-3 combines with J gene TRBJ1-1; D remains unclear. Trimming left V 5 bases short and J 1 base short, with 8 bases between. Germline values: CDR1 SGHTA, CDR2 FQGTGA. CDR3 length: 13 amino acids. The CDR3 loop reads CASSPRRNTEAFF. The CDR3 coding sequence is TGTGCCAGCAGCCCCCGCCGGAACACTGAAGCTTTCTTT. Combining the CDR3 with reference TRBV7-3 and TRBJ1-1 gives the whole variable domain GAGVSQTPSNKVTEKGKYVELRCDPISGHTALYWYRQSLGQGPEFLIYFQGTGAADDSGLPNDRFFAVRPEGSVSTLKIQRTERGDSAVYLCASSPRRNTEAFFGQGTRLTVV.

This clone was seen a handful of times. The chain joins TRBV7-9 to TRBJ2-7; TRBD2 agrees at 8 bases. V lost 8 bases and J lost 6; bases outside the gene matches: 12. The CDR3 is made up of 14 amino acids. Germline values: CDR1 SEHNR, CDR2 FQNEAQ (reference sequence). CDR3 sequence (DNA): TGTGCCAGCGGCCCGGGGGGGCGTTTTTCCGAGCAGTACTTC. Its protein product is CASGPGGRFSEQYF.

This sequence joins TRBV28 and TRBJ1-1; D is undetermined. The germline gives CDR1 MDHEN, CDR2 SYDVKM. Trimming pared 6 bases from V and 4 bases from J, leaving 6 bases between. The CDR3 is 11 residues long. The CDR3 region is CASSRVTEAFF. For the CDR3, the DNA is TGTGCCAGCAGCAGAGTCACTGAAGCTTTCTTT.

CDR3 protein: CASSEYGRNTEAFF. In DNA form, the CDR3 reads TGTGCCAGCAGTGAATATGGAAGGAACACTGAAGCTTTCTTT. The chain is built from TRBV25-1 and TRBJ1-1; D is unresolved. The V and J ends lost 0 bases and 1 base respectively, with 6 bases between them. Germline assignment: CDR1 MGHDK and CDR2 SYGVNS. The CDR3 has 14 amino acids.

In its sample, this clone was seen once. The J gene is TRBJ2-7, the V gene TRBV6-5; D possibly uses TRBD1 or TRBD2 (5 bases each). The CDR3 totals 11 residues. Trimming removed 6 bases from V and 9 bases from J, with 12 bases in between. Germline CDR1 and CDR2: MNHEY and SVGAGI. The CDR3 loop is CASRRQGVQYF. Here the CDR3 DNA reads TGTGCCAGCAGGCGGCAGGGAGTGCAGTACTTC.

This sequence joins TRBV11-2 and TRBJ1-2; the D is unclear. Trimming shortened V by 0 bases and J by 4 bases, and 9 bases separated the two germline ends. This CDR3 is 14 amino acids long. Germline lookup yields CDR1 SGHAT and CDR2 FQNNGV. The CDR3, as DNA: TGTGCCAGCAGCTTAGATGGCAGACTCTATGGCTACACCTTC. Its protein is CASSLDGRLYGYTF.

V is TRBV6-5 and J is TRBJ2-7, with TRBD1 matching 10 bases. The V gene's germline CDR1 is MNHEY and CDR2 SVGAGI. J was trimmed by 3 bases and V by 6 bases; bases with no gene match: 8. The CDR3 runs 15 residues. Here the CDR3 reads CASSLGGQGDYEQYF. Written as DNA, the CDR3 is TGTGCCAGCAGCCTTGGAGGACAGGGGGACTACGAGCAGTACTTC.

The rearrangement links TRBV5-6 to TRBJ2-3; D is ambiguous. The CDR3 spans 14 residues. Per germline, CDR1 SGHDT and CDR2 YYEEEE. V shed 4 bases and J shed 2 bases, with 11 bases lying between them. The CDR3 spells CASSRPTFTDTQYF. The CDR3 coding sequence is TGTGCCAGCAGCAGGCCGACATTCACAGATACGCAGTATTTT.

The chain employs TRBV7-9 and TRBJ2-1, with D maybe TRBD1 (6 bases). Germline CDR1 is SEHNR and CDR2 is FQNEAQ (reference sequence). Trimming shortened V by 7 bases and J by 1 base, and 11 bases separated the two germline ends. The CDR3 runs 14 residues. The CDR3 protein is CASTTGISYNEQFF. CDR3 DNA: TGTGCCAGCACCACAGGGATTTCCTACAATGAGCAGTTCTTC. The variable domain in full, completed from reference TRBV7-9 and TRBJ2-1, reads DTGVSQNPRHKITKRGQNVTFRCDPISEHNRLYWYRQTLGQGPEFLTYFQNEAQLEKSRLLSDRFSAERPKGSFSTLEIQRTEQGDSAMYLCASTTGISYNEQFFGPGTRLTVL.

This CDR3 is CASRPNAKNIQYF. CDR3 sequence (DNA): TGTGCCAGCAGGCCGAATGCCAAAAACATTCAGTACTTC. The chain employs TRBV6-5 and TRBJ2-4; no clear D. CDR1 is MNHEY and CDR2 is SVGAGI in the germline V gene. The CDR3 length is 13 residues. Deletions cut 6 bases from V and 1 base from J, with 7 bases between.

The chain is built from TRBV29-1 and TRBJ2-1, with unresolved D. Germline CDR1 SQVTM, CDR2 ANQGSEA. Trimming removed 3 bases at V and 0 bases at J, with 9 bases between. The CDR3 contains 14 residues. Here the CDR3 DNA reads TGCAGCGTTGATGGCCCTAGCTCCTACAATGAGCAGTTCTTC. The encoded protein is CSVDGPSSYNEQFF.

The rearrangement joins TRBV2 to TRBJ2-1; D gene unclear. Germline V gene sequence: CDR1 SNHLY, CDR2 FYNNEI. Trimming stripped 4 bases from V and 6 bases from J, with 13 bases between. This CDR3 has 14 residues. The CDR3 is CASSGSGNLNEQFF. DNA for the CDR3: TGTGCCAGCAGTGGCTCCGGTAACCTCAATGAGCAGTTCTTC.

The J gene is TRBJ1-2, the V gene TRBV5-1; 10 bases are shared with TRBD1. The CDR3 spans 14 residues. Losses at the gene ends were 5 bases for V and 2 bases for J; bases not matched to a gene: 3. Germline values: CDR1 SGHRS, CDR2 YFSETQ. The CDR3 DNA reads TGCGCCAGCAGGGGACAGGGGAGCAACTATGGCTACACCTTC. This codes for CASRGQGSNYGYTF.

The chain carries TRBV5-1 and TRBJ1-1; TRBD1 might be the D (5 bases). Germline CDR1 SGHRS, CDR2 YFSETQ. CDR3 size: 15 residues. Trimming pared 1 base from V and 2 bases from J, leaving 12 bases between. CDR3 residues: CASSLITGENTEAFF. CDR3 nucleotide sequence: TGCGCCAGCAGCTTGATTACAGGAGAAAACACTGAAGCTTTCTTT.

This clone has a single count. The V gene is TRBV5-4, the J gene TRBJ2-1; D is unclear. From germline, CDR1 is SGHNT and CDR2 YYREEE (reference sequence). The CDR3 runs to 12 residues. V was pared by 1 base and J by 7 bases, with 6 bases between. CDR3 loop: CASSLFGNEQFF. The CDR3 DNA follows: TGTGCCAGCAGCTTGTTCGGGAATGAGCAGTTCTTC.

V is TRBV4-1 and J is TRBJ2-3, with D perhaps given as TRBD1 or TRBD2 (6 bases each). This CDR3 is built from 16 residues. CDR1 is MGHRA and CDR2 is YSYEKL in the germline V gene. Deletions cut 3 bases from V and 11 bases from J, with 24 bases between. As DNA, the CDR3 is TGCGCCAGCAGCCAGGCCGAGGGGGGACCCCTGGGTTGGCAGTATTTT. The encoded protein is CASSQAEGGPLGWQYF.